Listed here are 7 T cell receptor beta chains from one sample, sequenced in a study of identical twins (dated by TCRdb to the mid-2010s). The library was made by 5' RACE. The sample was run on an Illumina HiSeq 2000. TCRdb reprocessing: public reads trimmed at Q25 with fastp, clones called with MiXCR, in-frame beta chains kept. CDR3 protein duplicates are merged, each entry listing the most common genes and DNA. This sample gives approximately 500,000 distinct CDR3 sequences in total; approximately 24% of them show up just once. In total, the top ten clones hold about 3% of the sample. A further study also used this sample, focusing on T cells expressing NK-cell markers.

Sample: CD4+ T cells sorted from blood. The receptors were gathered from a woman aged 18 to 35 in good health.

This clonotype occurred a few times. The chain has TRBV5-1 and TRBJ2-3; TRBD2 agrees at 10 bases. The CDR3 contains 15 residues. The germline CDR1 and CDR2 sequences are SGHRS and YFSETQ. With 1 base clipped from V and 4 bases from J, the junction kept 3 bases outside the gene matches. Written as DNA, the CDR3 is TGCGCCAGCAGCTTGCCTAGCGGGGGCCCAGATACGCAGTATTTT. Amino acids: CASSLPSGGPDTQYF.

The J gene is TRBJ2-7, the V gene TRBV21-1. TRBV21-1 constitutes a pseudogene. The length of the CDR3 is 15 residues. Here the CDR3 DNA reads TGTGCCAGCAGCAAAGAGACGGCATATTCCTACGAGCAGTACTTC. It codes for CASSKETAYSYEQYF.

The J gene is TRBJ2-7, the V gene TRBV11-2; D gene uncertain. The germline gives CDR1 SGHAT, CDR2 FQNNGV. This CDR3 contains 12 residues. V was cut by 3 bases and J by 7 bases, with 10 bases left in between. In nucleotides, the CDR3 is TGTGCCAGCAGCTTCAACCGGGTGGAGCAGTACTTC. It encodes CASSFNRVEQYF. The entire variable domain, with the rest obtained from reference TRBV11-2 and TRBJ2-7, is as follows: EAGVAQSPRYKIIEKRQSVAFWCNPISGHATLYWYQQILGQGPKLLIQFQNNGVVDDSQLPKDRFSAERLKGVDSTLKIQPAKLEDSAVYLCASSFNRVEQYFGPGTRLTVT.

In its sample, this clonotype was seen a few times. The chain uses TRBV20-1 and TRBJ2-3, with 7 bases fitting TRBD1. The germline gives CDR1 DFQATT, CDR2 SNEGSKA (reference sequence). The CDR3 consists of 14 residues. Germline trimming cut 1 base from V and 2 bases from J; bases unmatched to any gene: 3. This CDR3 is CSARGTGVTDTQYF. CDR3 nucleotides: TGCAGTGCTAGAGGGACAGGAGTCACAGATACGCAGTATTTT.

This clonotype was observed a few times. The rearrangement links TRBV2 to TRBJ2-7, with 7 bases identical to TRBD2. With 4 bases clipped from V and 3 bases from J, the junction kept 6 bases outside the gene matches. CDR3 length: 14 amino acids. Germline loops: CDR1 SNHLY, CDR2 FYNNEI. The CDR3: CASSGVASGYEQYF. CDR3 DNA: TGTGCCAGCAGTGGGGTGGCTAGCGGCTACGAGCAGTACTTC.

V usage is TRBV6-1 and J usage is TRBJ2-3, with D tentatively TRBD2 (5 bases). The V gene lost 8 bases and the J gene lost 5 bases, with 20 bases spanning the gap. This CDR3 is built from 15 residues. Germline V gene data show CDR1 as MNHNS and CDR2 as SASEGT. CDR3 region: CASGGWRGWGDTQYF. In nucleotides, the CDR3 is TGTGCCAGCGGCGGGTGGAGAGGATGGGGAGATACGCAGTATTTT.

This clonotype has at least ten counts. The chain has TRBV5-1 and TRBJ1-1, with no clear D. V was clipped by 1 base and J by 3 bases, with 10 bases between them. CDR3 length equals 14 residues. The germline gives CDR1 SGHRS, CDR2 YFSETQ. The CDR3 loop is CASSLTGGDTEAFF. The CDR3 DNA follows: TGCGCCAGCAGCTTGACCGGTGGGGACACTGAAGCTTTCTTT.